This entry is about one T cell receptor (beta chain). After removal of 3 bases from V and 4 bases from J, the junction contained 5 bases not matched to a gene. This CDR3 region has 14 residues. Germline CDR1 reads SGHRS; CDR2 reads YFSETQ. Repertoires were generated with immunoSEQ multiplex PCR, while TCRdb's copy carries only in-frame clones and drops some. The table has over 65,000 clones, 70% to 80% seen once. This specimen belongs to a study of memory CD4+ T cells and cytomegalovirus serostatus. Study at large: Donors were healthy Belgian adults, several CMV seropositive and 20 to 25 seronegative.

Single viable CD3+CD4+CD8-CD45RO+ cells were sorted as the memory CD4+ T cells. The sample comprised memory CD4+ T cells from blood. The rearrangement uses TRBV5-1 and TRBJ2-3, with 7 bases fitting TRBD1. This sequence originates from an adult in good health and CMV-seropositive. The CDR3, as DNA: TGCGCCAGCAGCTCGAGACAGGGTGCAGATACGCAGTATTTT. Translated: CASSSRQGADTQYF.